Following are 20 T cell receptor beta chains from one sample sequenced in a study of early T cells in non-severe SARS-CoV-2 infection. TCRdb recomputed calls from the 5' RACE reads with MiXCR, one row per CDR3 protein. In the table there are roughly 83,000 distinct CDR3 sequences, about 12% of which are singletons. Sequencing was performed on whole blood, taken at baseline. The receptors here all came from an adult who was a healthcare worker with PCR-confirmed SARS-CoV-2 infection or an uninfected control (not recorded which).

This clonotype was found a few times. The V gene is TRBV5-5, the J gene TRBJ1-4; weak D call: TRBD1 (5 bases). CDR3 length: 17 residues. In germline, CDR1 is SGHKS, CDR2 YYEKEE (reference sequence). The V end was cut by 1 base, the J end by 4 bases, with 17 bases between. CDR3 sequence reads: CASSLKEGGELNEKLFF. CDR3 bases: TGTGCCAGCAGCTTGAAGGAGGGAGGGGAACTTAATGAAAAACTGTTTTTT.

Comments on this clonotype: An end of the junction differs from the germline gene, which may be a read error. In nucleotides, the CDR3 is TGTGCCAGCTCCCTCCAGGCCTGGAACTCCCACGAGCAGTACTTC. Translating gives CASSLQAWNSHEQYF. The chain has TRBV28 and TRBJ2-7; D is unclear. The length of the CDR3 is 15 residues. Germline CDR1 is MDHEN and CDR2 is SYDVKM.

The chain joins TRBV7-9 to TRBJ1-1; unclear D gene. The CDR3 is 10 residues long. Per the germline V gene, CDR1 is SEHNR and CDR2 is FQNEAQ (reference sequence). Trimming pared 3 bases from V and 6 bases from J, leaving 2 bases between. For the CDR3, the DNA is TGTGCCAGCAGCTTCGCTGAAGCTTTCTTT. It specifies CASSFAEAFF.

The chain is built from TRBV5-1 and TRBJ2-7; D uncertain. Germline loops: CDR1 SGHRS, CDR2 YFSETQ. The CDR3 covers 14 residues. V was trimmed by 0 bases and J by 3 bases, leaving 10 bases between them. CDR3 nucleotide sequence: TGCGCCAGCAGCTTGGGGTCCGGCTACTACGAGCAGTACTTC. Translating it yields CASSLGSGYYEQYF. The full variable domain, with the rest looked up from reference TRBV5-1 and TRBJ2-7, is KAGVTQTPRYLIKTRGQQVTLSCSPISGHRSVSWYQQTPGQGLQFLFEYFSETQRNKGNFPGRFSGRQFSNSRSEMNVSTLELGDSALYLCASSLGSGYYEQYFGPGTRLTVT.

This clonotype was recorded many times. The chain joins TRBV4-2 to TRBJ2-7, with TRBD1 matching over 7 bases. The CDR3 sequence is 14 residues long. V trimming: 1 base; J trimming: 5 bases; junction bases outside the gene matches: 5. Germline V gene data show CDR1 as LGHNA and CDR2 as YNFKEQ. The CDR3 bases are TGTGCCAGCAGCCAAGGACAGGGTGACGACGAGCAGTACTTC. This codes for CASSQGQGDDEQYF.

A few counts support this clonotype. Here the CDR3 reads CSVNQVSYEQYF. CDR3 coding DNA: TGCAGTGTTAACCAGGTCTCCTACGAGCAGTACTTC. This chain joins TRBV20-1 and TRBJ2-7; D not resolved. Deletions cut 7 bases from V and 0 bases from J, with 10 bases between. Germline CDR1 and CDR2: DFQATT and SNEGSKA (reference sequence). The CDR3 consists of 12 residues.

This clonotype has ten or more counts. The rearrangement links TRBV11-2 to TRBJ1-5; D gene unclear. This CDR3 is 12 amino acids long. Germline V gene sequence: CDR1 SGHAT, CDR2 FQNNGV. DNA for the CDR3: TGTGTGGTCCGAAGGAGCAATCAGCCCCAGCATTTT. Its translation is CVVRRSNQPQHF.

This clonotype was recorded at least ten times. The gene calls are TRBV18 and TRBJ1-6; D is undetermined. V was trimmed by 3 bases and J by 8 bases, leaving 17 bases between them. CDR3 size: 16 residues. Germline V CDR1 and CDR2: KGHSH, LQKENI. The CDR3 protein is CASSPQDPGSYSPLHF. The CDR3 region has the DNA TGTGCCAGCTCACCCCAGGACCCCGGCTCGTATTCACCCCTCCACTTT.

Turning to this clonotype: Given a much more abundant clone one base away, this may be a read error. The chain employs TRBV10-3 and TRBJ2-3; the match to TRBD2 covers 8 bases. This CDR3 comprises 15 residues. The V gene end was trimmed by 7 bases and the J gene end by 2 bases; junction bases not matched to a gene: 8. The germline CDR1 and CDR2 sequences are ENHRY and SYGVKD. The CDR3 coding sequence is TGTGCCATCAACGCGGGACTAGGAACCACAGATACGCAGTATTTT. Encoded protein: CAINAGLGTTDTQYF.

J is TRBJ2-6 and V is TRBV7-6; D call uncertain. V gave up 5 bases and J gave up 0 bases, with 5 bases separating them. CDR1 is SGHVS and CDR2 is FNYEAQ in the germline V gene. The CDR3 contains 14 residues. CDR3 nucleotides: TGTGCCAGCAGCGCTAGCTCTGGGGCCAACGTCCTGACTTTC. Translation gives CASSASSGANVLTF. The entire variable domain, with the rest obtained from reference TRBV7-6 and TRBJ2-6, is as follows: GAGVSQSPRYKVTKRGQDVALRCDPISGHVSLYWYRQALGQGPEFLTYFNYEAQQDKSGLPNDRFSAERPEGSISTLTIQRTEQRDSAMYRCASSASSGANVLTFGAGSRLTVL.

V is TRBV10-3 and J is TRBJ2-5; maybe TRBD2 (5 bases). V lost 4 bases to trimming and J lost 5 bases, with 17 bases between them. Germline lookup yields CDR1 ENHRY and CDR2 SYGVKD. CDR3 size: 15 residues. The CDR3 DNA follows: TGTGCCATCAGTGGAATGGGCAGGTCGGGGGAGACCCAGTACTTC. It yields the protein CAISGMGRSGETQYF.

This clonotype was observed at least ten times. The rearrangement joins TRBV5-1 to TRBJ2-3; TRBD2 matches 10 bases. CDR3 length equals 17 residues. Germline V gives CDR1 SGHRS, CDR2 YFSETQ. With V trimmed by 0 bases and J by 3 bases, 7 bases remained unmatched. The CDR3 DNA sequence: TGCGCCAGCAGCTTGGTTCCTAGCGGGAGCGGAACAGATACGCAGTATTTT. It yields the protein CASSLVPSGSGTDTQYF.

This clonotype was counted between two and nine times. This chain links TRBV11-2 with TRBJ2-7, with D possibly being TRBD1 or TRBD2 (6 bases each). Germline CDR1 and CDR2: SGHAT and FQNNGV. Trimming cost V 9 bases and J 7 bases, with 19 bases left between them. CDR3 length: 13 amino acids. CDR3 protein: CASGGPIGREQYF. The CDR3 DNA reads TGTGCCAGTGGGGGGCCGATCGGTCGGGAGCAGTACTTC.

This clonotype was counted between two and nine times. The chain carries TRBV7-9 and TRBJ1-6, with a possible D match to TRBD1 (5 bases). The CDR3 extends over 13 amino acids. Germline loops: CDR1 SEHNR, CDR2 FQNEAQ (reference sequence). Trimming left V 1 base short and J 11 bases short, with 9 bases between. The DNA for the CDR3 is TGTGCCAGCAGCTTAGAAGGGGAAACACCCCTCCACTTT. As protein: CASSLEGETPLHF.

V and J are TRBV7-9 and TRBJ2-2; 8 bases are a match to TRBD1. Germline V gene data show CDR1 as SEHNR and CDR2 as FQNEAQ (reference sequence). This CDR3 has 15 amino acids. Unmatched junction bases numbered 11, after V lost 10 bases and J lost 4 bases. The CDR3 region is CATQSQGAVTGELFF. CDR3 DNA sequence: TGTGCCACCCAGTCGCAGGGGGCGGTCACCGGGGAGCTGTTTTTT.

The chain has TRBV6-2 or TRBV6-3 and TRBJ2-7; D is unresolved. Germline V CDR1 and CDR2: MNHEY, SVGEGT. The CDR3 runs 13 residues. The V end was cut by 2 bases, the J end by 0 bases, with 5 bases between. CDR3 amino acids: CASSYRLSYEQYF. CDR3 nucleotide sequence: TGTGCCAGCAGTTACCGCCTCTCCTACGAGCAGTACTTC.

The chain carries TRBV18 and TRBJ1-1; D is ambiguous. The ends were cut back, 1 base at V and 2 bases at J, with 11 bases in the middle. CDR3 length equals 15 residues. Per the germline V gene, CDR1 is KGHSH and CDR2 is LQKENI. The CDR3 here is CASSPLRTTNTEAFF. As DNA, the CDR3 is TGTGCCAGCTCACCACTAAGGACCACAAACACTGAAGCTTTCTTT. The full variable domain, completed using reference TRBV18 and TRBJ1-1, is NAGVMQNPRHLVRRRGQEARLRCSPMKGHSHVYWYRQLPEEGLKFMVYLQKENIIDESGMPKERFSAEFPKEGPSILRIQQVVRGDSAAYFCASSPLRTTNTEAFFGQGTRLTVV.

This chain connects TRBV28 to TRBJ2-7, with TRBD2 as a possible D gene (6 bases). V lost 4 bases and J lost 1, with 14 bases in between. CDR3 size: 15 residues. Looked up from germline, CDR1 is MDHEN and CDR2 is SYDVKM. This chain's CDR3 is CASSSPRTKSYEQYF. The DNA for the CDR3 is TGTGCCAGCAGTTCCCCCAGGACTAAGTCCTACGAGCAGTACTTC.

This clonotype appeared many times. This chain connects TRBV12-3 or TRBV12-4 to TRBJ2-3, with 9 nucleotides matching TRBD2. The J segment lost 5 bases and the V segment lost 8 bases, leaving 5 bases of the junction unmatched. CDR3 length: 13 amino acids. CDR3 bases: TGTGCCAGCTTAGCGGGAGTCGAAGATACGCAGTATTTT. This translates into CASLAGVEDTQYF.

This clonotype was seen many times. The V gene is TRBV27, the J gene TRBJ2-7; TRBD2 agrees at 8 bases. The CDR3 loop spans 15 amino acids. Losses at the gene ends were 3 bases for V and 2 bases for J; bases not matched to a gene: 6. Germline V lookup: CDR1 MNHEY, CDR2 SMNVEV (reference sequence). The CDR3 coding sequence is TGTGCCAGCAGTTTCGGGACTAGACTTCCCTACGAGCAGTACTTC. Amino acids: CASSFGTRLPYEQYF.